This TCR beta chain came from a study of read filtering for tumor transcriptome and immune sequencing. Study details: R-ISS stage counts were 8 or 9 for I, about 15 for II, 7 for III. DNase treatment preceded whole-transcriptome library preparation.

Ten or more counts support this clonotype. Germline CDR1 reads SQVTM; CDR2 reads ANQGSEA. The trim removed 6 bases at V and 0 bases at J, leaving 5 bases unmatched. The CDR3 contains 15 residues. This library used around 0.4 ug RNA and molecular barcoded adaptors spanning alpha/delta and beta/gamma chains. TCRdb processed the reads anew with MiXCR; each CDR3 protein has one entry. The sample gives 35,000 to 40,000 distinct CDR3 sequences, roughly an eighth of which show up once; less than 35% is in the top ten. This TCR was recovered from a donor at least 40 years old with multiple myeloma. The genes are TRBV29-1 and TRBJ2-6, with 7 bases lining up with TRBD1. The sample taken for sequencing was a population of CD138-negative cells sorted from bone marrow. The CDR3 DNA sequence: TGCAGCGTCGATGGGACAGCCTCTGGGGCCAACGTCCTGACTTTC. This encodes CSVDGTASGANVLTF.